This is a list of T cell receptor beta chains from one sample in a study of blood T cell repertoires in COVID-19. Profiled with immunoSEQ multiplex PCR; TCRdb holds only in-frame clones, not every one. Counted here are under 300,000 clones, under 85% occurring once; the ten biggest clones make up about 1.9%. Sequenced input: peripheral blood. These receptors were taken from a man aged 30-40 years who had recovered from COVID-19. Both conserved end residues are part of each CDR3. A D gene is named only where the DNA matches it firmly. Not every row has a clone size; where given, it reads once, few, many or a size class.

v_call	d_call	clone_size	j_call	cdr3_aa	cdr3_nt
TRBV7-9	.	once	TRBJ2-5	CASSLGVTGTETQYF	TGTGCCAGCAGCTTAGGAGTGACGGGAACTGAGACCCAGTACTTC
TRBV15	TRBD2	.	TRBJ2-1	CATSIRGVNEQFF	TGTGCCACCAGCATACGGGGGGTCAATGAGCAGTTCTTC
TRBV9	.	.	TRBJ1-1	CASSVGGPRGFTEAFF	TGTGCCAGCAGCGTAGGAGGCCCGCGGGGGTTCACTGAAGCTTTCTTT
TRBV19	.	.	TRBJ1-1	CASNGFNRGTEAFF	TGTGCCAGTAATGGTTTCAATCGGGGCACTGAAGCTTTCTTT
TRBV14	TRBD1	once	TRBJ2-5	CASSQGRDRGETQYF	TGTGCCAGCAGCCAAGGCCGGGACAGGGGAGAGACCCAGTACTTC
TRBV3-1/TRBV3-2	TRBD1	many	TRBJ2-7	CASSQDQGGWNEQYF	TGTGCCAGCAGCCAAGATCAAGGGGGCTGGAACGAGCAGTACTTC
TRBV3-1/TRBV3-2	.	.	TRBJ2-1	CASSRRTDNEQFF	TGTGCCAGCAGCCGCAGGACTGACAATGAGCAGTTCTTC
TRBV4-1	.	few	TRBJ1-5	CASSQQGQPQHF	TGCGCCAGCAGCCAACAGGGTCAGCCCCAGCATTTT
TRBV14	.	.	TRBJ2-3	CASSQFSADTQYF	TGTGCCAGCAGCCAATTCTCTGCGGATACGCAGTATTTT
TRBV12-3/TRBV12-4	.	.	TRBJ1-2	CASSSSGFYGYTF	TGTGCCAGCAGTTCATCGGGGTTCTATGGCTACACCTTC
TRBV18	.	.	TRBJ2-5	CASSPPGTQQETQYF	TGTGCCAGCTCACCCCCCGGGACTCAACAAGAGACCCAGTACTTC
TRBV28	TRBD2	.	TRBJ2-5	CASRSSGGRETQYF	TGTGCCAGCAGATCTAGCGGGGGGAGGGAGACCCAGTACTTC
TRBV7-9	TRBD1	.	TRBJ2-2	CASSLGTGGNTGELFF	TGTGCCAGCAGCTTAGGGACAGGGGGCAACACCGGGGAGCTGTTTTTT
TRBV5-4	.	.	TRBJ2-5	CASSPTASVYQETQYF	TGTGCCAGCAGCCCGACCGCCAGCGTCTACCAAGAGACCCAGTACTTC
TRBV3-1/TRBV3-2	TRBD2	.	TRBJ2-1	CASSPRPSGGSGVYNEQFF	TGTGCCAGCAGCCCCCGGCCTAGCGGGGGGTCAGGTGTCTACAATGAGCAGTTCTTC
TRBV19	.	once	TRBJ1-1	CASNTQGLGDTEAFF	TGTGCCAGTAACACTCAGGGGCTAGGGGACACTGAAGCTTTCTTT
TRBV11-2	.	few	TRBJ1-6	CASSLTDNSPLHF	TGTGCCAGCAGCTTAACGGATAATTCACCCCTCCACTTT
TRBV24-1	.	.	TRBJ2-2	CATSDGGYTGELFF	TGTGCCACCAGTGACGGGGGATACACCGGGGAGCTGTTTTTT
TRBV3-1/TRBV3-2	.	.	TRBJ2-7	CASSQEGANYEQYF	TGTGCCAGCAGCCAAGAGGGGGCGAATTACGAGCAGTACTTC
TRBV6-1	.	.	TRBJ1-1	CASSERASGGTEAFF	TGTGCCAGCAGTGAACGGGCATCGGGGGGCACTGAAGCTTTCTTT
TRBV9	.	.	TRBJ2-2	CASSGRDLTPSRELFF	TGTGCCAGCAGCGGGAGAGACTTAACCCCCTCCCGGGAGCTGTTTTTT
TRBV12-3/TRBV12-4	.	few	TRBJ1-1	CASSARGGFVAFF	TGTGCCAGCAGTGCACGGGGGGGATTCGTGGCTTTCTTT
TRBV7-9	.	.	TRBJ1-6	CASSLVRRTSNSPLHF	TGTGCCAGCAGCTTAGTCCGTCGGACTTCTAATTCACCCCTCCACTTT
TRBV28	.	.	TRBJ1-5	CASSSRYQPQHF	TGTGCCAGCAGTTCTCGGTATCAGCCCCAGCATTTT
TRBV5-1	TRBD1	.	TRBJ2-7	CASSLATGGTYEQYF	TGCGCCAGCAGCTTGGCTACAGGGGGAACCTACGAGCAGTACTTC
TRBV18	.	.	TRBJ1-2	CASRGAGWSYGYTF	TGTGCCAGCCGCGGGGCAGGGTGGTCCTATGGCTACACCTTC
TRBV6-1	.	.	TRBJ1-2	CASSEFVGGYGYTF	TGTGCCAGCAGTGAATTCGTGGGGGGCTATGGCTACACCTTC
TRBV28	.	few	TRBJ1-1	CASRRAPSTEAFF	TGTGCCAGCAGGAGGGCCCCTAGCACTGAAGCTTTCTTT
TRBV7-2	.	few	TRBJ2-1	CASSLAAGEGLNEQFF	TGTGCCAGCAGCTTAGCGGCCGGGGAAGGGTTGAATGAGCAGTTCTTC
TRBV6-5	.	.	TRBJ1-5	CASHGGGSNQPQHF	TGTGCCAGCCACGGGGGGGGAAGCAATCAGCCCCAGCATTTT
TRBV7-3	TRBD1	.	TRBJ2-3	CASSIDREDTQYF	TGTGCCAGCAGCATAGACAGGGAAGATACGCAGTATTTT